This TCR beta chain stems from a study of Graves' ophthalmopathy and Graves' hyperthyroidism. Broader study findings: With approximately 90% sensitivity and 70% to 82% specificity, a 13-signature model separated ophthalmopathy from stable hyperthyroidism.

RNA transcripts provided the template for amplifying TCR beta CDR3 regions. Second-round multiplex PCR came after first-round RT-PCR with HTBI primers. MiXCR, applied by TCRdb to the multiplex PCR reads, yields one record per CDR3 protein. The table shows around 1,000,000 distinct CDR3 sequences, with around a third occurring only once. As for this clonotype: No antigen is known for it. It may be a read error: a sequence one base away is much more abundant.

The germline gives CDR1 LGHDT, CDR2 YNNKEL (reference sequence). CDR3 length equals 14 residues. V lost 4 bases and J 1 base, leaving 10 bases between the germline ends. This chain uses TRBV3-1 with TRBJ1-1, with TRBD1 as a possible D gene (6 bases). The receptor comes from an adult man with Graves' hyperthyroidism. Specimen: peripheral blood or thyroid tissue (not recorded which). The CDR3 protein is CASSPGHTNTEAFF. DNA for the CDR3: TGTGCCAGCAGCCCGGGACACACGAACACTGAAGCTTTCTTT.